A single sample gave rise to the 22 T cell receptor beta chains below, sequenced in a study of regulatory dendritic cells for organ transplantation (dated by TCRdb to 2016 to 2017). The library was prepared using the immunoSEQ multiplex PCR assay. TCRdb re-hosts the immuneACCESS table, in-frame sequences only. Its copies lack some clones; in the studies checked, an unresolved V gene accounts for under half of them, and the cause for the rest is not known. The table for this sample lists 30,000 or so clones; roughly four fifths of them were counted only once. Approximately 0.1% of the sample goes to the ten largest clones. Sample: naive CD4+ T cells from blood. According to the study, the label for this sample's cell subset or site signals: CD45RA+ naive T cells. Every receptor here comes from a human donor in good health.

The rearrangement joins TRBV5-6 to TRBJ2-3; D unresolved. This CDR3 region has 14 residues. Germline CDR1 is SGHDT and CDR2 is YYEEEE. V lost 0 bases and J 14 bases, leaving 19 bases between the germline ends. The CDR3 here is CASSLATEYLSSYF. CDR3 in DNA: TGTGCCAGCAGCTTGGCCACAGAATACCTCTCTTCGTATTTT.

The V gene is TRBV6-6, the J gene TRBJ2-5, with 7 bases lining up with TRBD1. V lost 5 bases and J lost 2; bases outside the gene matches: 2. This CDR3 contains 13 residues. Looked up from germline, CDR1 is MNHNY and CDR2 is SVGAGI (reference sequence). Here the CDR3 reads CASSPDRQETQYF. CDR3 DNA sequence: TGTGCCAGCAGTCCGGACAGGCAAGAGACCCAGTACTTC.

The V and J genes are TRBV12-5 and TRBJ1-2; D is perhaps TRBD1 (6 bases). Trimming removed 0 bases at V and 4 bases at J, with 15 bases between. Germline CDR1 is LGHNT and CDR2 is FRNRAP. The CDR3 runs 16 residues. The CDR3: CASGLVLTGWGYGYTF. The DNA of the CDR3 is TGTGCTAGTGGTTTGGTCCTTACAGGGTGGGGCTATGGCTACACCTTC.

This chain links TRBV5-5 with TRBJ1-5; 9 bases align to TRBD1. The CDR3 is made up of 14 amino acids. Trimming cost V 4 bases and J 6 bases; bases outside gene matches: 5. Germline CDR1 SGHKS, CDR2 YYEKEE (reference sequence). This CDR3 is CASSRTGEGQPQHF. CDR3 coding DNA: TGTGCCAGCAGCCGGACAGGGGAGGGTCAGCCCCAGCATTTT.

Only a few counts were recorded for this clone. The CDR3 region has the DNA TGCGCCAGCAGCTTGGTGGGACAGGGGTTCGGGGAGCTGTTTTTT. It translates to CASSLVGQGFGELFF. The rearrangement links TRBV5-1 to TRBJ2-2; 10 bases agree with TRBD1. CDR3 length equals 15 residues. V was pared by 0 bases and J by 7 bases, with 3 bases of the junction left unmatched. CDR1 SGHRS and CDR2 YFSETQ come from the germline V gene.

V is TRBV7-2 and J is TRBJ2-5; the D is unclear. CDR3 length: 12 residues. Germline CDR1 reads SGHTA; CDR2 reads FQGNSA. The germline V and J ends were trimmed by 0 bases and 5 bases, with 4 bases remaining between them. Here the CDR3 DNA reads TGTGCCAGCAGCTTAGCGCGTGAGACCCAGTACTTC. It codes for CASSLARETQYF.

This clone came up a few times. J is TRBJ1-6 and V is TRBV4-1, with 8 nucleotides matching TRBD1. Per the germline V gene, CDR1 is MGHRA and CDR2 is YSYEKL. The CDR3 has 15 amino acids. The V and J ends lost 0 bases and 7 bases, in that order; junction bases with no gene match: 2. CDR3 sequence reads: CASSQEGQENSPLHF. CDR3 bases: TGCGCCAGCAGCCAAGAGGGACAGGAGAATTCACCCCTCCACTTT.

The chain links TRBV2 to TRBJ2-2; 8 bases align to TRBD1. Germline trimming cut 7 bases from V and 3 bases from J; bases unmatched to any gene: 10. Germline-derived CDR1 and CDR2 are SNHLY and FYNNEI. The CDR3 totals 16 residues. The CDR3 sequence: CASISGGGQDTGELFF. In DNA, the CDR3 is TGTGCCAGCATCTCCGGTGGGGGACAGGACACCGGGGAGCTGTTTTTT.

This rearrangement joins TRBV4-1 to TRBJ1-2; no firm D call. The V end lost 0 bases, the J end lost 7 bases, and 15 bases lay between the germline ends. Germline V CDR1 and CDR2: MGHRA, YSYEKL. CDR3 length equals 15 residues. The CDR3 is CASSQDRPASGGYTF. The CDR3 nucleotides are TGCGCCAGCAGCCAAGATAGGCCAGCCTCGGGTGGCTACACCTTC.

The chain joins TRBV6-5 to TRBJ1-4, with 7 bases that match TRBD1. The CDR3 length is 14 residues. Trimming at V came to 6 bases and at J to 4 bases, leaving 5 bases not matched to a gene. Looked up from germline, CDR1 is MNHEY and CDR2 is SVGAGI. In DNA form, the CDR3 reads TGTGCCAGCAGCTCCGACAGGGATAATGAAAAACTGTTTTTT. Translating it yields CASSSDRDNEKLFF.

J is TRBJ2-3 and V is TRBV11-2, with a tentative D call TRBD1 (5 bases). The CDR3 length is 13 residues. V was shortened by 3 bases and J by 6 bases, with 10 bases between the two germline ends. Germline V CDR1 and CDR2: SGHAT, FQNNGV. The CDR3 sequence is CASSFSDSDTQYF. CDR3 in DNA: TGTGCCAGCAGCTTCTCAGACAGCGATACGCAGTATTTT.

The chain is built from TRBV7-8 and TRBJ2-7; 9 bases line up with TRBD2. The CDR3 sequence is 14 residues long. V trimming: 5 bases; J trimming: 0 bases; junction bases outside the gene matches: 2. Per the germline V gene, CDR1 is SGHVS and CDR2 is FQNEAQ. This CDR3 reads CASSQTSGSYEQYF. For the CDR3, the DNA is TGTGCCAGCAGCCAGACTAGCGGCTCCTACGAGCAGTACTTC.

The V call is TRBV9, the J call TRBJ2-5; weak D call: TRBD2 (6 bases). V was cut by 0 bases and J by 1 base, with 10 bases left in between. Per germline, CDR1 SGDLS and CDR2 YYNGEE. CDR3 length: 15 amino acids. CDR3 residues: CASSVGSGSQETQYF. For the CDR3, the DNA is TGTGCCAGCAGCGTAGGAAGCGGGTCCCAAGAGACCCAGTACTTC.

The chain links TRBV6-6 to TRBJ1-5; 9 bases line up with TRBD1. CDR1 is MNHNY and CDR2 is SVGAGI in the germline V gene (reference sequence). The V and J ends lost 4 bases and 5 bases, in that order; junction bases with no gene match: 6. The CDR3 is 15 amino acids. DNA for the CDR3: TGTGCCAGCAGTTCGGACAGGGGACCCCATCAGCCCCAGCATTTT. It is translated as CASSSDRGPHQPQHF.

The chain joins TRBV18 to TRBJ2-3; D perhaps matches TRBD1 (6 bases). CDR3 size: 14 residues. Germline V gene lookup returns CDR1 KGHSH and CDR2 LQKENI. V was shortened by 6 bases and J by 0 bases, with 10 bases between the two germline ends. The CDR3 bases are TGTGCCAGCTCGGGGGCTTCTAGCACAGATACGCAGTATTTT. Its translation is CASSGASSTDTQYF.

The chain couples TRBV11-2 to TRBJ2-2, with 8 bases aligning to TRBD2. Losses at the gene ends were 5 bases for V and 2 bases for J; bases not matched to a gene: 7. There are 16 residues in the CDR3. Germline loops: CDR1 SGHAT, CDR2 FQNNGV. Here the CDR3 DNA reads TGTGCCAGCAGCCTAGCGGGTCCCGGAAACACCGGGGAGCTGTTTTTT. This translates into CASSLAGPGNTGELFF.

V and J are TRBV5-1 and TRBJ1-5, with 7 positions matching TRBD1. From germline, CDR1 is SGHRS and CDR2 YFSETQ. This CDR3 region has 15 residues. With V trimmed by 0 bases and J by 1 base, 1 base remained unmatched. The CDR3 spells CASSLGGQSNQPQHF. CDR3 bases: TGCGCCAGCAGCTTGGGGGGACAGAGCAATCAGCCCCAGCATTTT.

The CDR3 DNA is TGTGCCAGCGCGCCGACCGGACAGTCGTGGGGCTACACCTTC. Protein: CASAPTGQSWGYTF. This chain uses TRBV9 with TRBJ1-2, with D maybe TRBD1 (6 bases). CDR3 length equals 14 residues. Germline V gene sequence: CDR1 SGDLS, CDR2 YYNGEE. The V end lost 7 bases, the J end lost 8 bases, and 21 bases lay between the germline ends.

This chain uses TRBV7-2 with TRBJ2-3; 9 bases are a match to TRBD1. This CDR3 comprises 16 residues. V trimming: 3 bases; J trimming: 4 bases; junction bases outside the gene matches: 8. Germline loops: CDR1 SGHTA, CDR2 FQGNSA. Here the CDR3 DNA reads TGTGCCAGCAGCTTCACCGGGACAGGGTTGGCAGATACGCAGTATTTT. Protein sequence: CASSFTGTGLADTQYF.

The chain combines TRBV25-1 with TRBJ2-7; TRBD1 agrees at 9 bases. There are 15 residues in the CDR3. In germline, CDR1 is MGHDK, CDR2 SYGVNS. With 1 base clipped from V and 6 bases from J, the junction kept 7 bases outside the gene matches. The CDR3 reads CASSESGTGLREQYF. DNA of the CDR3: TGTGCCAGCAGTGAATCGGGGACAGGGTTACGCGAGCAGTACTTC.

V usage is TRBV29-1 and J usage is TRBJ2-3; tentative D call: TRBD2 (6 bases). V lost 1 base, J lost 4 bases, and 15 bases lay in between. Germline values: CDR1 SQVTM, CDR2 ANQGSEA. CDR3 length: 15 residues. This CDR3 reads CSVEGGTQGSDTQYF. DNA for the CDR3: TGCAGCGTTGAAGGGGGGACTCAGGGTTCAGATACGCAGTATTTT.

The genes are TRBV7-9 and TRBJ2-7; 10 nucleotides match TRBD2. The CDR3 is 16 amino acids. Looked up from germline, CDR1 is SEHNR and CDR2 is FQNEAQ (reference sequence). V shed 6 bases and J 5 bases; nucleotides not matched to a gene: 13. The CDR3 reads CASRHKKSLAGDEQYF. The CDR3, as DNA: TGTGCCAGCAGGCACAAGAAGAGCCTAGCGGGGGACGAGCAGTACTTC.